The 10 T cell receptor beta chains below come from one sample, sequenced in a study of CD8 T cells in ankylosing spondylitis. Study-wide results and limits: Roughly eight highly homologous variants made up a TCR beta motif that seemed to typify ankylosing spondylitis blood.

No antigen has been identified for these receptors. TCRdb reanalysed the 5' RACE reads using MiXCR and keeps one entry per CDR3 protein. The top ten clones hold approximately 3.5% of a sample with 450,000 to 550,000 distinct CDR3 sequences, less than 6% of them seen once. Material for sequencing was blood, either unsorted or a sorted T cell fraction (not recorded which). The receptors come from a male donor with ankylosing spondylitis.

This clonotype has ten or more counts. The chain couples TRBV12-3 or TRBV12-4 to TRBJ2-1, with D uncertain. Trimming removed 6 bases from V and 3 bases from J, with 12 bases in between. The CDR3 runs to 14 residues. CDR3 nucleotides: TGTGCCAGCAGCTGGAGCAATTTCTACAATGAGCAGTTCTTC. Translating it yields CASSWSNFYNEQFF.

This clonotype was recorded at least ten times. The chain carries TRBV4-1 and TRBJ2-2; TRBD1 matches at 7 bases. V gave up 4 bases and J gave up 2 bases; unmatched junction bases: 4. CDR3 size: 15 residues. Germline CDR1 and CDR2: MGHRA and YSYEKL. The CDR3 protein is CASSLGQPNTGELFF. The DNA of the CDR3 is TGCGCCAGCAGCCTGGGACAGCCAAACACCGGGGAGCTGTTTTTT.

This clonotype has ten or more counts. The CDR3 here is CASGYQGSYNEQFF. DNA for the CDR3: TGTGCTAGTGGTTATCAGGGCTCCTACAATGAGCAGTTCTTC. The rearrangement links TRBV12-5 to TRBJ2-1; possible D gene TRBD1, 5 bases. Trimming cost V 4 bases and J 0 bases, with 7 bases left between them. The CDR3 runs 14 residues. Germline V CDR1 and CDR2: LGHNT, FRNRAP.

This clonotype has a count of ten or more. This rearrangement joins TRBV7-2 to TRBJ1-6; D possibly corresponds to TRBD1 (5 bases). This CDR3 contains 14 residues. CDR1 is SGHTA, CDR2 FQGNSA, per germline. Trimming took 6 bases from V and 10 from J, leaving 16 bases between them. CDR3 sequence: CASRPDTIGSPLHF. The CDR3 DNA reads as TGTGCCAGCAGACCGGACACGATAGGGTCACCCCTCCACTTT.

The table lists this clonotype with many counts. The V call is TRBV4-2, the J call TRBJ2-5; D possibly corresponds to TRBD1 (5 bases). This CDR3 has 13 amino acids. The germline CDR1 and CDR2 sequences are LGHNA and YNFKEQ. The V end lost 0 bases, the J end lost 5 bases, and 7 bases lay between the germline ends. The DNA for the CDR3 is TGTGCCAGCAGCCAAGACAGGGCCGAGACCCAGTACTTC. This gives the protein CASSQDRAETQYF.

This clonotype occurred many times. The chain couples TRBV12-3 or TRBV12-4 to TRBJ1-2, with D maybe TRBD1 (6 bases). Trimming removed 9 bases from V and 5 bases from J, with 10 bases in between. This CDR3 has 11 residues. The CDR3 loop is CASQGGYGYTF. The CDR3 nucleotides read TGTGCCAGTCAAGGGGGATATGGCTACACCTTC.

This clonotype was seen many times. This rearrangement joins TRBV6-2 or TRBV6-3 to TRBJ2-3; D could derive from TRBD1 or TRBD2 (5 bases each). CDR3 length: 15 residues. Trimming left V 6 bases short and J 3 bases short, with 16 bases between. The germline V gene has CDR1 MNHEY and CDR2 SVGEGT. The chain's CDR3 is CASSRRDPGTDTQYF. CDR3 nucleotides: TGTGCCAGCAGCCGCCGGGACCCAGGAACAGATACGCAGTATTTT.

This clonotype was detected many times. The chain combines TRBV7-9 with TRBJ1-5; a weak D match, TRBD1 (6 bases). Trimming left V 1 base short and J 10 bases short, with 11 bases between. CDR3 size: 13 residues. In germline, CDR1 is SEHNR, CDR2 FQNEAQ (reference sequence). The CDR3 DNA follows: TGTGCCAGCAGCTTAGGGGGGCGGGGACCCCAGCATTTT. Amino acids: CASSLGGRGPQHF. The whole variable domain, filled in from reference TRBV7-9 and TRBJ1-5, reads DTGVSQNPRHKITKRGQNVTFRCDPISEHNRLYWYRQTLGQGPEFLTYFQNEAQLEKSRLLSDRFSAERPKGSFSTLEIQRTEQGDSAMYLCASSLGGRGPQHFGDGTRLSIL.

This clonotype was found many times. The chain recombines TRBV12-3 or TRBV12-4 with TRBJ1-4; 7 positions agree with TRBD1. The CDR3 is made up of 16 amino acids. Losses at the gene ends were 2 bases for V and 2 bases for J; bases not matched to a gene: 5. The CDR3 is CASSLYRGPTNEKLFF. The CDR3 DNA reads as TGTGCCAGCAGTTTATATAGGGGGCCGACTAATGAAAAACTGTTTTTT.

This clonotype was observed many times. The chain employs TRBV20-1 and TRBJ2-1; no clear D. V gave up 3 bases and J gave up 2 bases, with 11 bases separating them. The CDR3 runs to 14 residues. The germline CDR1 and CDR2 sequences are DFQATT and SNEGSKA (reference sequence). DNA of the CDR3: TGCAGTGCTAGGACCGGCACAGCCTACAATGAGCAGTTCTTC. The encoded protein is CSARTGTAYNEQFF.